Listed here are 25 T cell receptor beta chains from one sample, sequenced in a study of blood T cell repertoires in COVID-19. Only in-frame clones appear in the TCRdb table, and some are missing; sequencing was by immunoSEQ multiplex PCR. The sample lists 200,000 to 250,000 clones, roughly 88% occurring once. Sequenced material: PBMCs or T cells enriched from blood (not recorded which). All receptors derive from a woman between 50 and 59 years old who had recovered from COVID-19.

The rearrangement joins TRBV11-3 to TRBJ2-7; the D gene is possibly TRBD1 (5 bases). CDR3 length: 12 residues. V gave up 5 bases and J gave up 7 bases, with 12 bases separating them. The germline CDR1 and CDR2 sequences are SGHNT and YENEEA. This CDR3 reads CASSGHAREQYF. The CDR3 DNA reads TGTGCCAGCAGCGGACACGCCCGGGAGCAGTACTTC.

This clone was recorded a few times. V and J are TRBV28 and TRBJ2-1; the D is unclear. CDR1 MDHEN and CDR2 SYDVKM come from the germline V gene. The V end lost 4 bases, the J end lost 0 bases, and 25 bases lay between the germline ends. The CDR3 totals 20 residues. CDR3 DNA sequence: TGTGCCAGCAGTTCCCCCTGGAGCAGTCTGCTAACCATCTCCTACAATGAGCAGTTCTTC. Amino acids: CASSSPWSSLLTISYNEQFF.

V gene TRBV30 combines with J gene TRBJ1-5; TRBD1 matches 8 bases. The CDR3 length is 15 residues. The junction had 10 bases not matched to a gene; V was cut back by 4 bases and J by 5 bases. Looked up from germline, CDR1 is GTSNPN and CDR2 is SVGIG (reference sequence). As DNA, the CDR3 is TGTGCCTGGACCTCGGGGCAGGGGGCATATCAGCCCCAGCATTTT. Residues: CAWTSGQGAYQPQHF.

The V call is TRBV4-2, the J call TRBJ1-1; D might be TRBD1 (6 bases). The V end was cut by 5 bases, the J end by 1 base, with 14 bases between. The CDR3 runs to 15 residues. The V gene's germline CDR1 is LGHNA and CDR2 YNFKEQ. The CDR3 nucleotides are TGTGCCAGCAGCAAATCATCAGGGGCGAACACTGAAGCTTTCTTT. It is translated as CASSKSSGANTEAFF.

The chain links TRBV11-3 to TRBJ2-2; possible D gene TRBD1, 5 bases. Trimming shortened V by 3 bases and J by 7 bases, and 12 bases separated the two germline ends. The CDR3 has 14 residues. Germline lookup yields CDR1 SGHNT and CDR2 YENEEA. CDR3 region: CASSFSRVGGELFF. The CDR3 DNA reads TGTGCCAGCAGCTTTTCCAGGGTAGGCGGGGAGCTGTTTTTT. Full variable domain (outside the CDR3, taken from reference TRBV11-3 and TRBJ2-2): EAGVVQSPRYKIIEKKQPVAFWCNPISGHNTLYWYLQNLGQGPELLIRYENEEAVDDSQLPKDRFSAERLKGVDSTLKIQPAELGDSAVYLCASSFSRVGGELFFGEGSRLTVL.

The table lists this clone with a count of one. V gene TRBV19 combines with J gene TRBJ2-7, with 8 bases aligning to TRBD1. CDR1 and CDR2 (germline): LNHDA, SQIVND (reference sequence). The CDR3 contains 13 residues. V was pared by 6 bases and J by 7 bases, with 8 bases of the junction left unmatched. Here the CDR3 DNA reads TGTGCCAGTAGCATCGACAGGGGTAGGGAGCAGTACTTC. It codes for CASSIDRGREQYF.

This clone was seen just once. The chain combines TRBV29-1 with TRBJ2-5; D might be TRBD2 (6 bases). The CDR3 loop spans 12 amino acids. Trimming took 4 bases from V and 5 from J, leaving 11 bases between them. Germline V CDR1 and CDR2: SQVTM, ANQGSEA. CDR3 protein: CSVVPAGETQYF. CDR3 sequence (DNA): TGCAGCGTTGTACCGGCGGGGGAGACCCAGTACTTC. The variable domain in full, completed from reference TRBV29-1 and TRBJ2-5, reads SAVISQKPSRDICQRGTSLTIQCQVDSQVTMMFWYRQQPGQSLTLIATANQGSEATYESGFVIDKFPISRPNLTFSTLTVSNMSPEDSSIYLCSVVPAGETQYFGPGTRLLVL.

V and J are TRBV12-3 or TRBV12-4 and TRBJ1-1; the D is unclear. V lost 6 bases to trimming and J lost 6 bases, with 14 bases between them. This CDR3 is built from 13 residues. CDR3 protein: CASSRPGFAEAFF. DNA for the CDR3: TGTGCCAGCAGCCGGCCGGGGTTCGCTGAAGCTTTCTTT.

V and J are TRBV7-9 and TRBJ1-3; the match to TRBD1 covers 11 bases. CDR3 length: 16 residues. Germline V CDR1 and CDR2: SEHNR, FQNEAQ (reference sequence). J lost 8 bases, V lost 1 base, and 7 bases had no gene match. CDR3 nucleotide sequence: TGTGCCAGCAGCTTAGGGGACAGGGGGAACAGAGACACCATATATTTT. Translation gives CASSLGDRGNRDTIYF.

In its sample, this clone was seen a few times. The chain links TRBV11-1 to TRBJ1-1; 7 positions agree with TRBD1. Germline trimming cut 5 bases from V and 8 bases from J; bases unmatched to any gene: 14. Germline CDR1 is SGHAT and CDR2 is FQDESV (reference sequence). The CDR3 consists of 15 residues. CDR3 sequence reads: CASSLGQVTAAEAFF. In nucleotides, the CDR3 is TGTGCCAGCAGCCTCGGACAGGTAACAGCCGCCGAAGCTTTCTTT.

This chain connects TRBV6-5 to TRBJ2-1; no clear D gene. Germline V gives CDR1 MNHEY, CDR2 SVGAGI. The CDR3 spans 11 residues. Trimming left V 7 bases short and J 8 bases short, with 9 bases between. CDR3 coding DNA: TGTGCCAGCACCCCCGGGTATGAGCAGTTCTTC. Translated: CASTPGYEQFF.

Only one count was recorded for this clone. The chain combines TRBV7-2 with TRBJ1-6; 8 bases match TRBD1. There are 15 residues in the CDR3. V shed 1 base and J 9 bases; nucleotides not matched to a gene: 5. Germline V gene data show CDR1 as SGHTA and CDR2 as FQGNSA. The CDR3 spells CASSLGPGGSSPLHF. The CDR3 nucleotides are TGTGCCAGCAGCTTAGGTCCAGGGGGCAGTTCACCCCTCCACTTT.

The chain joins TRBV19 to TRBJ2-3; weak D call: TRBD2 (6 bases). The CDR3 runs to 13 residues. The germline V gene has CDR1 LNHDA and CDR2 SQIVND (reference sequence). Between the trimmed V and J ends, which lost 8 bases and 0 bases, there was a span of 9 bases. The CDR3 DNA is TGTGCCAGTGCCGGAGGGAGCACAGATACGCAGTATTTT. Amino acids: CASAGGSTDTQYF.

CDR3 DNA: TGCGCCAGCAGCTTGGGCAGGAGCGGGATGAATTCACCCCTCCACTTT. Amino acids: CASSLGRSGMNSPLHF. The rearrangement uses TRBV5-1 and TRBJ1-6, with no clear D. The CDR3 runs to 16 residues. From germline, CDR1 is SGHRS and CDR2 YFSETQ. Deletions cut 0 bases from V and 7 bases from J, with 14 bases between.

This sequence joins TRBV2 and TRBJ1-2; a possible D gene is TRBD1 (6 bases). Per germline, CDR1 SNHLY and CDR2 FYNNEI. The CDR3 covers 13 residues. V dropped 7 bases and J dropped 4 bases, with 13 bases sitting between them. CDR3 sequence reads: CASTRRGGYGYTF. In nucleotides, the CDR3 is TGTGCCAGCACTCGCAGAGGGGGCTATGGCTACACCTTC.

V is TRBV5-1 and J is TRBJ1-5, with D tentatively TRBD1 (5 bases). Germline V gene data show CDR1 as SGHRS and CDR2 as YFSETQ. The germline V and J ends were trimmed by 6 bases and 6 bases, with 13 bases remaining between them. The CDR3 contains 13 residues. The CDR3 nucleotides are TGCGCCAGCACACAGGAATCTAGTCAGCCCCAGCATTTT. This encodes CASTQESSQPQHF.

The chain is built from TRBV5-1 and TRBJ1-4, with D perhaps TRBD1 (6 bases). The V and J ends lost 4 bases and 3 bases respectively, with 19 bases between them. Germline CDR1 is SGHRS and CDR2 is YFSETQ. The CDR3 extends over 17 amino acids. The CDR3 nucleotides read TGCGCCAGCAGCGAACAGGGCCCGGTTGCACCTAATGAAAAACTGTTTTTT. Protein: CASSEQGPVAPNEKLFF.

V and J are TRBV15 and TRBJ2-7; D not certain. Germline CDR1 reads LNHNV; CDR2 reads YYDKDF (reference sequence). Trimming took off 3 bases at V and 0 bases at J, with 6 bases between the two ends. The length of the CDR3 is 13 residues. The CDR3 spells CATSSVSSYEQYF. The CDR3 coding sequence is TGTGCCACCAGCAGCGTTAGCTCCTACGAGCAGTACTTC.

J is TRBJ1-4 and V is TRBV5-1, with 7 bases matching TRBD1. The CDR3 extends over 14 amino acids. The junction had 10 bases not matched to a gene; V was cut back by 6 bases and J by 8 bases. Germline V CDR1 and CDR2: SGHRS, YFSETQ. Written as DNA, the CDR3 is TGCGCCAGCACCCCTGGAGGGGGCAACGAAAAACTGTTTTTT. It specifies CASTPGGGNEKLFF.

The chain has TRBV30 and TRBJ1-3; maybe TRBD1 (6 bases). CDR1 is GTSNPN and CDR2 is SVGIG in the germline V gene (reference sequence). V lost 3 bases to trimming and J lost 3 bases, with 18 bases between them. This CDR3 comprises 16 residues. The CDR3 DNA reads as TGTGCCTGGAGAGTTCCTCAGGGGCTGCATGGAAACACCATATATTTT. It specifies CAWRVPQGLHGNTIYF.

The V gene is TRBV29-1, the J gene TRBJ2-1, with unresolved D. The ends were cut back, 5 bases at V and 1 base at J, with 3 bases in the middle. The CDR3 loop spans 11 amino acids. Germline CDR1 reads SQVTM; CDR2 reads ANQGSEA. The CDR3 nucleotides read TGCAGCGTTTATTCCTACAATGAGCAGTTCTTC. Residues: CSVYSYNEQFF.

This rearrangement joins TRBV5-1 to TRBJ1-3; D gene ambiguous. CDR1 is SGHRS, CDR2 YFSETQ, per germline. The germline V and J ends were trimmed by 1 base and 0 bases, with 20 bases remaining between them. CDR3 length equals 19 residues. The DNA of the CDR3 is TGCGCCAGCAGCTTGACCACGCTAAAACAGAGAAGCTCTGGAAACACCATATATTTT. Translating gives CASSLTTLKQRSSGNTIYF.

This rearrangement joins TRBV6-2 or TRBV6-3 to TRBJ2-2; 7 positions match TRBD2. V gave up 4 bases and J gave up 0 bases; unmatched junction bases: 2. This CDR3 has 15 amino acids. The germline V gene encodes CDR1 MNHEY and CDR2 SVGEGT. The CDR3 DNA follows: TGTGCCAGCAGTTCCACTAGCGCGAACACCGGGGAGCTGTTTTTT. Protein product: CASSSTSANTGELFF.

This clone was seen a single time. The rearrangement links TRBV23-1 to TRBJ2-2; D possibly corresponds to TRBD2 (6 bases). TRBV23-1 is an open reading frame, and its role is uncertain. The CDR3 spans 16 residues. Trimming shortened V by 4 bases and J by 6 bases, and 18 bases separated the two germline ends. The CDR3 is CASSRGGEEGAGELFF. The CDR3, as DNA: TGCGCCAGCAGTCGTGGAGGGGAGGAAGGCGCCGGGGAGCTGTTTTTT.

This clone was recorded only once. This chain links TRBV6-1 with TRBJ2-5, with D tentatively TRBD1 (6 bases). V was clipped by 2 bases and J by 5 bases, with 15 bases between them. Per germline, CDR1 MNHNS and CDR2 SASEGT. The CDR3 has 15 residues. In DNA, the CDR3 is TGTGCCAGCAGTGAAACTTTCCAGGGGAGTGAGACCCAGTACTTC. Translation gives CASSETFQGSETQYF.